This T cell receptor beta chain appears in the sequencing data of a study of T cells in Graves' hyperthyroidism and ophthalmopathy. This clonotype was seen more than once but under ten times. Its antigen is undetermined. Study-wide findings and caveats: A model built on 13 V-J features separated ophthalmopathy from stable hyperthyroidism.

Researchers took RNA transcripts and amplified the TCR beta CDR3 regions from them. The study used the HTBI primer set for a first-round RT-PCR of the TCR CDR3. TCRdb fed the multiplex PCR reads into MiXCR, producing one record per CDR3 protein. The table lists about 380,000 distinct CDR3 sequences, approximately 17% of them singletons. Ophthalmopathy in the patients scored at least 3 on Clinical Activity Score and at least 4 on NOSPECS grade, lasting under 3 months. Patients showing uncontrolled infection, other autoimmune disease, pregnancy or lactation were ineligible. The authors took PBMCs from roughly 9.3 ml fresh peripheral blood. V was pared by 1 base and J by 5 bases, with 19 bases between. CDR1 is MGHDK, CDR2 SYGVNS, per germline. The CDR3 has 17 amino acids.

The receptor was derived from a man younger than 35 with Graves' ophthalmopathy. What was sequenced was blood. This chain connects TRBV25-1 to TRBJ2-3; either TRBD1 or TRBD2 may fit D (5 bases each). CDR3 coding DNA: TGTGCCAGCAGTGAATCGTCCCGGGACGCCAGCCTAGATACGCAGTATTTT. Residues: CASSESSRDASLDTQYF.